These 28 T cell receptor beta chains were all obtained from the same sample, sequenced in a study of blood T cell repertoires in COVID-19. Data came from immunoSEQ multiplex PCR; TCRdb stores just in-frame clones and leaves some out. The data hold about 190,000 clones, with approximately 80% observed a single time. The material sequenced was peripheral blood. All receptors derive from a woman between 50 and 59 years old with acute or convalescent COVID-19.

This clone showed up just once. The CDR3 is CASSLFAGVGTDTQYF. CDR3 sequence (DNA): TGTGCCAGCAGCTTGTTTGCGGGAGTCGGAACAGATACGCAGTATTTT. The chain joins TRBV5-6 to TRBJ2-3, with TRBD2 matching 7 bases. V shed 1 base and J 3 bases; nucleotides not matched to a gene: 8. The CDR3 extends over 16 amino acids. CDR1 SGHDT and CDR2 YYEEEE come from the germline V gene.

The V call is TRBV6-5, the J call TRBJ2-1, with D possibly matching TRBD2 (6 bases). V was trimmed by 10 bases and J by 0 bases, leaving 16 bases between them. Germline assignment: CDR1 MNHEY and CDR2 SVGAGI. This CDR3 has 15 residues. CDR3 sequence (DNA): TGTGCCAACCTCCCTGGAGGGCCCTCCTACAATGAGCAGTTCTTC. Protein sequence: CANLPGGPSYNEQFF.

The gene calls are TRBV7-9 and TRBJ2-6; D perhaps matches TRBD1 (6 bases). Germline CDR1 is SEHNR and CDR2 is FQNEAQ (reference sequence). The CDR3 has 17 residues. The V end lost 10 bases, the J end lost 3 bases, and 22 bases lay between the germline ends. The CDR3 loop reads CAIRTPKTGVGANVLTF. The CDR3 DNA is TGTGCCATCAGGACACCAAAGACAGGTGTTGGGGCCAACGTCCTGACTTTC.

This chain links TRBV3-1 (or the pseudogene TRBV3-2) with TRBJ1-5; 7 positions agree with TRBD1. This CDR3 comprises 18 residues. V dropped 1 base and J dropped 0; count of bases not matched to a gene: 9. Germline-derived CDR1 and CDR2 are LGHDT and YNNKEL (reference sequence). CDR3 residues: CASSQGSTGYYSNQPQHF. CDR3 coding DNA: TGTGCCAGCAGCCAAGGTTCGACAGGGTATTATAGCAATCAGCCCCAGCATTTT.

The chain employs TRBV7-2 and TRBJ2-7; TRBD2 is a possible D gene (6 bases). The V gene lost 8 bases and the J gene lost 8 bases, with 22 bases spanning the gap. CDR1 and CDR2 (germline): SGHTA, FQGNSA. This CDR3 region has 14 residues. The CDR3 nucleotides are TGTGCCAGCCGTCTGGACTACGGTGGAAGGCAGCAGTACTTC. Amino acids: CASRLDYGGRQQYF.

The chain is built from TRBV28 and TRBJ1-1, with a tentative D call TRBD1 (5 bases). Germline CDR1 MDHEN, CDR2 SYDVKM. Trimming stripped 2 bases from V and 0 bases from J, with 13 bases between. The CDR3 runs to 16 residues. The CDR3 loop is CASSLVGGPLNTEAFF. The CDR3 coding sequence is TGTGCCAGCAGTTTAGTGGGGGGACCGCTGAACACTGAAGCTTTCTTT.

Points on this clone: Other DNA sequences in this sample translate to the same CDR3. This chain uses TRBV18 with TRBJ2-1, with D possibly TRBD2 on 5 matching bases. Trimming removed 3 bases at V and 0 bases at J, with 9 bases between. Germline loops: CDR1 KGHSH, CDR2 LQKENI. The CDR3 is made up of 15 amino acids. The CDR3 nucleotides are TGTGCCAGCTCACCGCCGGGGAGCTCCTACAATGAGCAGTTCTTC. The encoded protein is CASSPPGSSYNEQFF.

J is TRBJ1-4 and V is TRBV9, with no clear D. Germline lookup yields CDR1 SGDLS and CDR2 YYNGEE. The CDR3 covers 16 residues. V dropped 4 bases and J dropped 0 bases, with 13 bases sitting between them. CDR3 sequence: CASSPRRGATNEKLFF. Here the CDR3 DNA reads TGTGCCAGCAGCCCCAGGCGGGGAGCAACTAATGAAAAACTGTTTTTT.

The CDR3 loop is CASSSVPDTQYF. The CDR3 nucleotides read TGTGCCAGCAGCTCCGTCCCAGATACGCAGTATTTT. The chain has TRBV28 and TRBJ2-3; no clear D. CDR1 is MDHEN, CDR2 SYDVKM, per germline. Trimming removed 6 bases from V and 4 bases from J, with 8 bases in between. The CDR3 consists of 12 residues.

This clone was seen only a few times. The rearrangement links TRBV5-4 to TRBJ2-7; D possibly corresponds to TRBD2 (6 bases). The V end lost 2 bases, the J end lost 3 bases, and 12 bases lay between the germline ends. From germline, CDR1 is SGHNT and CDR2 YYREEE (reference sequence). The CDR3 extends over 14 amino acids. The CDR3 DNA sequence: TGTGCCAGCAGCTTAGGAGGGATCGGCTACGAGCAGTACTTC. Translating it yields CASSLGGIGYEQYF.

This chain links TRBV5-5 with TRBJ1-1, with D uncertain. CDR1 and CDR2 from the germline V gene are SGHKS and YYEKEE (reference sequence). This CDR3 comprises 14 residues. Trimming removed 2 bases at V and 0 bases at J, with 8 bases between. This chain's CDR3 is CASSLTVMNTEAFF. The CDR3 region has the DNA TGTGCCAGCAGCTTAACTGTTATGAACACTGAAGCTTTCTTT.

This clone was counted many times. The rearrangement links TRBV12-3 or TRBV12-4 to TRBJ1-5; D remains unclear. The V end lost 2 bases, the J end lost 9 bases, and 11 bases lay between the germline ends. This CDR3 contains 13 residues. The CDR3 bases are TGTGCCAGCAGTTTACCAAACGGAGGGCCCCAGCATTTT. Amino acid sequence: CASSLPNGGPQHF.

As regards this clone: The same CDR3 can be traced to other DNA sequences in this sample. The rearrangement links TRBV3-1 (or the pseudogene TRBV3-2) to TRBJ2-1; 9 bases agree with TRBD2. The germline CDR1 and CDR2 sequences are LGHDT and YNNKEL (reference sequence). The CDR3 is made up of 17 amino acids. J was trimmed by 1 base and V by 3 bases; bases with no gene match: 7. CDR3 DNA: TGTGCCAGCAGCCACTCCCCGACTAGCGGTTCCTACAATGAGCAGTTCTTC. This translates into CASSHSPTSGSYNEQFF.

The rearrangement uses TRBV28 and TRBJ2-1; 14 nucleotides agree with TRBD2. The germline V gene has CDR1 MDHEN and CDR2 SYDVKM. The ends lost 7 bases at V and 9 bases at J; junction bases unmatched: 8. The CDR3 is made up of 15 amino acids. The CDR3 bases are TGTGCCAGCATAGGAGGGACTAGCGGGAGCGGTGAGCAGTTCTTC. Translating gives CASIGGTSGSGEQFF.

V and J are TRBV18 and TRBJ1-2, with a weak D call TRBD1 (5 bases). The V and J ends lost 2 bases and 6 bases respectively, with 10 bases between them. The CDR3 has 13 residues. From germline, CDR1 is KGHSH and CDR2 LQKENI. The CDR3 DNA reads TGTGCCAGCTCACCATATGCAGGGAATGGCTACACCTTC. The encoded protein is CASSPYAGNGYTF.

The genes are TRBV10-3 and TRBJ2-1; D gene unclear. The CDR3 has 14 residues. Trimming left V 6 bases short and J 1 base short, with 10 bases between. Germline V lookup: CDR1 ENHRY, CDR2 SYGVKD. CDR3 amino acids: CAISQTESYNEQFF. As DNA, the CDR3 is TGTGCCATCAGCCAGACTGAGTCCTACAATGAGCAGTTCTTC.

The sample holds a few counts of this clone. The V gene is TRBV11-3, the J gene TRBJ2-3; the match to TRBD2 covers 13 bases. This CDR3 is built from 16 residues. CDR1 SGHNT and CDR2 YENEEA come from the germline V gene. V gave up 3 bases and J gave up 4 bases; unmatched junction bases: 4. This CDR3 is CASSFSGTSGADTQYF. The CDR3 DNA follows: TGTGCCAGCAGCTTCTCCGGGACTAGCGGGGCAGATACGCAGTATTTT.

The V gene is TRBV27, the J gene TRBJ1-2, with 8 bases matching TRBD1. The CDR3 loop spans 14 amino acids. Germline V gene data show CDR1 as MNHEY and CDR2 as SMNVEV (reference sequence). V was clipped by 5 bases and J by 4 bases; unmatched bases: 6. The CDR3 nucleotides read TGTGCCAGCAGTCTGACAGGGGATGCCTATGGCTACACCTTC. Protein: CASSLTGDAYGYTF.

This rearrangement joins TRBV9 to TRBJ1-5; D is undetermined. The germline gives CDR1 SGDLS, CDR2 YYNGEE. This CDR3 is 13 amino acids long. V dropped 4 bases and J dropped 0 bases, with 5 bases sitting between them. DNA of the CDR3: TGTGCCAGCAGCCCTATTAGCAATCAGCCCCAGCATTTT. Amino acids: CASSPISNQPQHF.

The V gene is TRBV7-2, the J gene TRBJ2-7, with a possible D match to TRBD1 (5 bases). The germline V gene has CDR1 SGHTA and CDR2 FQGNSA. This CDR3 spans 14 amino acids. The V end lost 5 bases, the J end lost 0 bases, and 11 bases lay between the germline ends. The CDR3: CASSPSRGSYEQYF. For the CDR3, the DNA is TGTGCCAGCAGCCCGTCAAGGGGCTCCTACGAGCAGTACTTC.

This chain joins TRBV6-5 and TRBJ2-7; 10 bases align to TRBD1. The CDR3 is made up of 16 amino acids. The V gene's germline CDR1 is MNHEY and CDR2 SVGAGI. Trimming cost V 2 bases and J 3 bases; bases outside gene matches: 7. The CDR3 coding sequence is TGTGCCAGCAGTTACACGTACCGGGACAGGGGCTACGAGCAGTACTTC. Protein sequence: CASSYTYRDRGYEQYF.

The V and J genes are TRBV7-6 and TRBJ2-7; 7 positions agree with TRBD1. The CDR3 loop spans 15 amino acids. Looked up from germline, CDR1 is SGHVS and CDR2 is FNYEAQ. The V and J ends lost 5 bases and 6 bases, in that order; junction bases with no gene match: 13. In DNA form, the CDR3 reads TGTGCCAGCAGCCCGCTTGGGCAGGGGGAACTCGAGCAGTACTTC. Amino acid sequence: CASSPLGQGELEQYF.

The chain combines TRBV7-2 with TRBJ1-6; D is uncertain. The germline V gene has CDR1 SGHTA and CDR2 FQGNSA. The CDR3 consists of 14 residues. Trimming left V 10 bases short and J 5 bases short, with 15 bases between. The CDR3 DNA sequence: TGTGCCACCTCTCTGAGGAGAGATAATTCACCCCTCCACTTT. Protein: CATSLRRDNSPLHF.

This clone has more than one count but fewer than ten. The chain has TRBV30 and TRBJ1-3; D gene ambiguous. V lost 0 bases, J lost 0 bases, and 9 bases lay in between. There are 15 residues in the CDR3. From germline, CDR1 is GTSNPN and CDR2 SVGIG (reference sequence). The CDR3 spells CAWSVHSRSGNTIYF. For the CDR3, the DNA is TGTGCCTGGAGTGTACACAGCCGCTCTGGAAACACCATATATTTT.

The chain is built from TRBV5-4 and TRBJ1-2; 9 bases agree with TRBD1. The CDR3 extends over 15 amino acids. Germline V lookup: CDR1 SGHNT, CDR2 YYREEE (reference sequence). V lost 0 bases and J lost 5; bases outside the gene matches: 5. CDR3 residues: CASSLDRGLGYGYTF. The CDR3 DNA reads TGTGCCAGCAGCTTGGACAGGGGGCTTGGGTATGGCTACACCTTC.

This chain's CDR3 is CASSRNRGLNTEAFF. In DNA, the CDR3 is TGTGCCAGCAGTAGAAACAGGGGACTGAACACTGAAGCTTTCTTT. The chain joins TRBV6-5 to TRBJ1-1; 7 bases are shared with TRBD1. V was pared by 5 bases and J by 0 bases, with 6 bases of the junction left unmatched. The CDR3 is 15 amino acids. Germline CDR1 is MNHEY and CDR2 is SVGAGI.

This clone was detected a few times. The V and J genes are TRBV23-1 and TRBJ2-7; 10 nucleotides match TRBD2. TRBV23-1 is recorded as an ORF, its role being uncertain. The V segment lost 0 bases and the J segment 5 bases; nucleotides outside the gene matches: 7. The CDR3 sequence is 16 residues long. The CDR3 is CASSQSCLAGVDEQYF. The CDR3 DNA reads TGCGCCAGCAGTCAATCGTGCCTAGCGGGAGTCGACGAGCAGTACTTC.

The chain combines TRBV30 with TRBJ2-3; TRBD2 matches 13 bases. In germline, CDR1 is GTSNPN, CDR2 SVGIG (reference sequence). V shed 2 bases and J 9 bases; nucleotides not matched to a gene: 14. The length of the CDR3 is 17 residues. In DNA, the CDR3 is TGTGCCTGGAGTCTCCGGACTAGCGGGGGCCCCTCCAGCACGCAGTATTTT. Its protein product is CAWSLRTSGGPSSTQYF.